This T cell receptor (beta chain) was recovered during a study of response to subunit inactivated influenza vaccine. Study outcomes and limitations: Few new T cells, the authors suggested, are recruited by each seasonal influenza vaccination.

This clonotype was counted a few times. No antigen is known for it. Trimming removed 1 base at V and 4 bases at J, with 10 bases between. From germline, CDR1 is SGHTA and CDR2 FQGNSA. The CDR3 is 14 residues long. TCRdb analysed the RT-PCR reads with MiXCR anew, one entry per CDR3 protein. The table includes 710,000 or so distinct CDR3 sequences, around 16% detected once. Sequenced material: PBMCs from blood, taken less than 13 days after vaccination. The chain has TRBV7-2 and TRBJ2-5; D gene ambiguous. The source of this sequence is a man aged 50-59 years who received an inactivated influenza vaccine. The CDR3 DNA is TGTGCCAGCAGCTTAGAGCCGTGGCGAGAGACCCAGTACTTC. It is translated as CASSLEPWRETQYF.